This TCR beta chain was obtained from a study of cytomegalovirus exposure and HLA in healthy donors. This CDR3 is built from 14 residues. V was pared by 5 bases and J by 2 bases, with 6 bases of the junction left unmatched. From germline, CDR1 is SGHTA and CDR2 FQGNSA. PCR employed 60 Vbeta and 13 Jbeta primers. Profiled with immunoSEQ multiplex PCR; TCRdb holds only in-frame clones, not every one. This repertoire shows approximately 140,000 clones, 88% found once; its top ten account for roughly 0.5%. The specimen sequenced was PBMCs. The V gene is TRBV7-2, the J gene TRBJ2-7, with TRBD1 matching over 7 bases. This TCR derives from a woman aged 40 to 50 in good health and CMV-seronegative. The DNA for the CDR3 is TGTGCCAGCAGCCAGAGACAGGGCACCTACGAGCAGTACTTC. This translates into CASSQRQGTYEQYF.